The 20 T cell receptor beta chains below were found in one sample sequenced in a study of control samples from healthy donors and cancer patients. Sequencing used immunoSEQ multiplex PCR; TCRdb keeps in-frame clones, though not all of them. The data hold about 150,000 clones, with roughly 93% observed a single time. Sequencing was carried out using blood. The receptors stem from a middle-aged man in good health.

The rearrangement joins TRBV5-1 to TRBJ2-5; D unresolved. Germline lookup yields CDR1 SGHRS and CDR2 YFSETQ. This CDR3 has 14 residues. Between the trimmed V and J ends, which lost 2 bases and 0 bases, there was a span of 8 bases. The CDR3 sequence is CASSFGSHQETQYF. Here the CDR3 DNA reads TGCGCCAGCAGCTTCGGCAGCCACCAAGAGACCCAGTACTTC.

The CDR3 DNA reads TGTGCCAGCAGCCAAGTTGGGGGGTTGTCATATGGCTACACCTTC. It translates to CASSQVGGLSYGYTF. The chain combines TRBV3-1 (or the pseudogene TRBV3-2) with TRBJ1-2; D possibly corresponds to TRBD1 (5 bases). CDR1 is LGHDT, CDR2 YNNKEL, per germline (reference sequence). The CDR3 contains 15 residues. Trimming pared 1 base from V and 5 bases from J, leaving 14 bases between.

This sequence joins TRBV2 and TRBJ2-5; weak D call: TRBD1 (5 bases). CDR1 and CDR2 (germline): SNHLY, FYNNEI. This CDR3 spans 13 amino acids. Trimming left V 2 bases short and J 4 bases short, with 8 bases between. In DNA form, the CDR3 reads TGTGCCAGCAGTGAAAGGCAGGGAGAGACCCAGTACTTC. It yields the protein CASSERQGETQYF.

CDR3 sequence reads: CASSPQGEETQYF. The CDR3, as DNA: TGTGCCAGCTCACCACAGGGGGAAGAGACCCAGTACTTC. The chain has TRBV18 and TRBJ2-5, with D possibly being TRBD1 (6 bases). V was pared by 1 base and J by 3 bases, with 6 bases between. This CDR3 has 13 amino acids. Germline V gene lookup returns CDR1 KGHSH and CDR2 LQKENI.

V and J are TRBV11-2 and TRBJ2-5; TRBD2 agrees at 7 bases. The V gene's germline CDR1 is SGHAT and CDR2 FQNNGV. The V segment lost 1 base and the J segment 4 bases; nucleotides outside the gene matches: 0. CDR3 length: 13 amino acids. The CDR3 coding sequence is TGTGCCAGCAGCTTAGGACTAGCAGAGACCCAGTACTTC. It encodes CASSLGLAETQYF.

This chain connects TRBV6-5 to TRBJ2-1; 7 bases fit TRBD2. Trimming removed 5 bases from V and 7 bases from J; junction bases left unmatched: 8. This CDR3 comprises 14 residues. Germline CDR1 is MNHEY and CDR2 is SVGAGI. CDR3 sequence (DNA): TGTGCCAGCAGTAGGGGACTACTAAGAAATGAGCAGTTCTTC. Its translation is CASSRGLLRNEQFF.

CDR3 residues: CASSPDSSEEQFF. The DNA of the CDR3 is TGTGCCAGCAGCCCGGACAGTTCTGAAGAGCAGTTCTTC. The V gene is TRBV7-2, the J gene TRBJ2-1; tentative D call: TRBD1 (6 bases). V was shortened by 5 bases and J by 10 bases, with 15 bases between the two germline ends. Germline-derived CDR1 and CDR2 are SGHTA and FQGNSA. This CDR3 is built from 13 residues.

This chain links TRBV14 with TRBJ2-6; TRBD1 agrees at 11 bases. The CDR3 spans 19 residues. The germline gives CDR1 SGHDN, CDR2 FVKESK. The junction had 10 bases not matched to a gene; V was cut back by 4 bases and J by 2 bases. In DNA form, the CDR3 reads TGTGCCAGCAGCCTTAAACCGGGACAGGGGGGACCTGGGGCCAACGTCCTGACTTTC. This codes for CASSLKPGQGGPGANVLTF.

CDR3 protein: CSVGAGGEQYF. The CDR3 bases are TGCAGCGTTGGAGCGGGAGGCGAGCAGTACTTC. This chain uses TRBV29-1 with TRBJ2-7; 9 bases fit TRBD2. The junction had 1 base not matched to a gene; V was cut back by 4 bases and J by 6 bases. The CDR3 is made up of 11 amino acids. Germline V gene data show CDR1 as SQVTM and CDR2 as ANQGSEA.

This clone was observed a handful of times. V is TRBV6-1 and J is TRBJ2-1; 11 nucleotides align to TRBD2. The V gene end was trimmed by 3 bases and the J gene end by 2 bases; junction bases not matched to a gene: 3. Germline V CDR1 and CDR2: MNHNS, SASEGT. This CDR3 has 16 residues. CDR3 loop: CASSDPGLAAYNEQFF. In DNA form, the CDR3 reads TGTGCCAGCAGTGACCCGGGACTAGCGGCCTACAATGAGCAGTTCTTC.

The V gene is TRBV2, the J gene TRBJ1-1; D is ambiguous. This CDR3 is built from 14 residues. Germline assignment: CDR1 SNHLY and CDR2 FYNNEI. The V end was cut by 4 bases, the J end by 1 base, with 10 bases between. Here the CDR3 reads CASSGFEGNTEAFF. The CDR3 DNA follows: TGTGCCAGCAGTGGATTCGAGGGGAACACTGAAGCTTTCTTT. The whole variable domain, filled in from reference TRBV2 and TRBJ1-1, reads EPEVTQTPSHQVTQMGQEVILRCVPISNHLYFYWYRQILGQKVEFLVSFYNNEISEKSEIFDDQFSVERPDGSNFTLKIRSTKLEDSAMYFCASSGFEGNTEAFFGQGTRLTVV.

This clone was picked up a small number of times. DNA for the CDR3: TGTGCCAGTACCCCCGGGACATTCATAGCCAAAAACATTCAGTACTTC. Residues: CASTPGTFIAKNIQYF. The V and J genes are TRBV19 and TRBJ2-4; maybe TRBD1 (6 bases). The CDR3 consists of 16 residues. CDR1 is LNHDA, CDR2 SQIVND, per germline (reference sequence). V lost 7 bases and J 0 bases, leaving 16 bases between the germline ends.

The chain uses TRBV6-4 and TRBJ2-1; the match to TRBD2 covers 7 bases. The CDR3 is made up of 16 amino acids. V shed 2 bases, J shed 4 bases, and the junction held 8 bases outside the gene matches. Germline assignment: CDR1 MRHNA and CDR2 SNTAGT. The CDR3 region has the DNA TGTGCCAGCAGTGACGAGGCGGGAGCGTCGTACAATGAGCAGTTCTTC. Protein product: CASSDEAGASYNEQFF.

The V gene is TRBV30, the J gene TRBJ2-3; D remains unclear. The CDR3 is 11 residues long. The germline V gene encodes CDR1 GTSNPN and CDR2 SVGIG (reference sequence). Trimming pared 1 base from V and 7 bases from J, leaving 6 bases between. For the CDR3, the DNA is TGTGCCTGGAGTGGCCCAAATACGCAGTATTTT. Protein sequence: CAWSGPNTQYF.

The V and J genes are TRBV5-1 and TRBJ2-7; 13 positions agree with TRBD2. The CDR3 has 15 amino acids. Germline V gene sequence: CDR1 SGHRS, CDR2 YFSETQ. V lost 7 bases to trimming and J lost 6 bases; unmatched junction nucleotides: 10. CDR3 sequence reads: CASQLAGGGAGEQYF. CDR3 in DNA: TGCGCCAGCCAACTAGCGGGAGGGGGGGCCGGCGAGCAGTACTTC.

As DNA, the CDR3 is TGTGCCAGCAGCTTCCGACTAGCGGGACAATTAGACAATGAGCAGTTCTTC. Amino acid sequence: CASSFRLAGQLDNEQFF. The genes are TRBV7-9 and TRBJ2-1; 11 bases fit TRBD2. Germline CDR1 and CDR2: SEHNR and FQNEAQ (reference sequence). This CDR3 has 17 amino acids. V shed 3 bases, J shed 5 bases, and the junction held 9 bases outside the gene matches. The full variable domain, its missing parts supplied by reference TRBV7-9 and TRBJ2-1, is DTGVSQNPRHKITKRGQNVTFRCDPISEHNRLYWYRQTLGQGPEFLTYFQNEAQLEKSRLLSDRFSAERPKGSFSTLEIQRTEQGDSAMYLCASSFRLAGQLDNEQFFGPGTRLTVL.

J is TRBJ1-2 and V is TRBV29-1, with D unclear. The CDR3 sequence is 11 residues long. From germline, CDR1 is SQVTM and CDR2 ANQGSEA. Trimming left V 1 base short and J 8 bases short, with 8 bases between. This CDR3 is CSVEGAGGYTF. DNA of the CDR3: TGCAGCGTTGAAGGGGCAGGAGGCTACACCTTC.

This clone was detected only once. The chain uses TRBV7-9 and TRBJ1-1; D gene unclear. Germline CDR1 SEHNR, CDR2 FQNEAQ (reference sequence). The CDR3 loop spans 14 amino acids. Between the trimmed V and J ends, which lost 3 bases and 3 bases, there was a span of 11 bases. The CDR3: CASSFGSADTEAFF. The CDR3 DNA reads as TGTGCCAGCAGCTTCGGAAGTGCTGACACTGAAGCTTTCTTT.

The gene calls are TRBV15 and TRBJ2-3; 9 bases are a match to TRBD1. Germline CDR1 is LNHNV and CDR2 is YYDKDF (reference sequence). The length of the CDR3 is 16 residues. The V segment lost 1 base and the J segment 4 bases; nucleotides outside the gene matches: 6. CDR3 nucleotides: TGTGCCACCAGCAGAGGGGCGGGACAGGGCTCAGATACGCAGTATTTT. Translation gives CATSRGAGQGSDTQYF.

This chain joins TRBV6-5 and TRBJ1-2, with 10 bases that match TRBD1. V lost 6 bases to trimming and J lost 4 bases; unmatched junction nucleotides: 2. CDR1 is MNHEY, CDR2 SVGAGI, per germline. The CDR3 loop spans 13 amino acids. The CDR3 spells CASRRTGGYGYTF. The CDR3 DNA sequence: TGTGCCAGCAGGAGGACAGGGGGCTATGGCTACACCTTC.